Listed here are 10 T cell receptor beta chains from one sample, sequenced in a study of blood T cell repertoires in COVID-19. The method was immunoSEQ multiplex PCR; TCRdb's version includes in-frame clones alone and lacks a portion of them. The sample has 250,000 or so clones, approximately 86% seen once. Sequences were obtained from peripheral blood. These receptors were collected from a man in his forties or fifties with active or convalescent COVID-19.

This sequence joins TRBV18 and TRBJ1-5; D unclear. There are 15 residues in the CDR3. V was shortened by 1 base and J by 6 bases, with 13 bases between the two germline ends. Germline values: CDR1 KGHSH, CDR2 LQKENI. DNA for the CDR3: TGTGCCAGCTCACCACAGCCCCAGACGGGTCAGCCCCAGCATTTT. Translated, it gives CASSPQPQTGQPQHF.

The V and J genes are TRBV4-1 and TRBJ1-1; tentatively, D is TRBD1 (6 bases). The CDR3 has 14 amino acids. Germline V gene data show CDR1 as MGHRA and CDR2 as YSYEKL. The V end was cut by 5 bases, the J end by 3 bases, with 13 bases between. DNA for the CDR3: TGCGCCAGCAGCAACTCGGGACACTACACTGAAGCTTTCTTT. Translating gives CASSNSGHYTEAFF.

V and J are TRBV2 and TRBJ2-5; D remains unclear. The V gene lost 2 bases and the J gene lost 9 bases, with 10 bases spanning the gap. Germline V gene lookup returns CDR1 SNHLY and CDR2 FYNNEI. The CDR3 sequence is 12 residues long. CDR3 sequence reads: CASSEQLDAQYF. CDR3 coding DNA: TGTGCCAGCAGTGAACAGCTAGATGCCCAGTACTTC.

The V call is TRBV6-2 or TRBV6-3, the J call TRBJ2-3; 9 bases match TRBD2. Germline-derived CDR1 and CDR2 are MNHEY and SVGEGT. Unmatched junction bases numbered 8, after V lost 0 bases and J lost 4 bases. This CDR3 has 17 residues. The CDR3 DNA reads TGTGCCAGCAGTTACTCCATTGCGGGAGGGAGGGCAGATACGCAGTATTTT. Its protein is CASSYSIAGGRADTQYF.

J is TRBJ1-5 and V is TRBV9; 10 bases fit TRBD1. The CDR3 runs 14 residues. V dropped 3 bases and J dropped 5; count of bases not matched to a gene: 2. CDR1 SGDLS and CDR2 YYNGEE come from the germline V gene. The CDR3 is CASSGDRGYQPQHF. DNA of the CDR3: TGTGCCAGCAGCGGGGACAGGGGTTATCAGCCCCAGCATTTT.

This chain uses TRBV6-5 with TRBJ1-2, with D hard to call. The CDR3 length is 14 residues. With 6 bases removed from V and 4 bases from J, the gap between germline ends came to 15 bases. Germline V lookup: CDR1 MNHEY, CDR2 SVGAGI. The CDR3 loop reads CASREGQMAYGYTF. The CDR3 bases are TGTGCCAGCAGAGAGGGCCAGATGGCCTATGGCTACACCTTC.

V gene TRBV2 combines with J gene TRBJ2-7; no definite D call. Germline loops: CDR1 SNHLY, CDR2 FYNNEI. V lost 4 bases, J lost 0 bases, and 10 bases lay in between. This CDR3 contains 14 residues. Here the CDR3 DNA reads TGTGCCAGCAGTGTAAACGGTTTCTCCTACGAGCAGTACTTC. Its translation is CASSVNGFSYEQYF.

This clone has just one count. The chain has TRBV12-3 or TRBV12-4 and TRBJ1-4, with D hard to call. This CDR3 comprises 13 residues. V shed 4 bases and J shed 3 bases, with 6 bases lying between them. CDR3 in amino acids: CASSSTANEKLFF. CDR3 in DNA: TGTGCCAGCAGTTCCACTGCTAATGAAAAACTGTTTTTT.

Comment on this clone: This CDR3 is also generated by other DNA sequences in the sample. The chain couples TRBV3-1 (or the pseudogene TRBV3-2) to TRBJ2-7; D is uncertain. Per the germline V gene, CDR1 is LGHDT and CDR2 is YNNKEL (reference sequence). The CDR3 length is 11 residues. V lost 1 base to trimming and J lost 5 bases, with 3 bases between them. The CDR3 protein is CASSQVNEQYF. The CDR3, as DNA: TGTGCCAGCAGCCAAGTCAACGAGCAGTACTTC.

CDR3 sequence reads: CASSKSNALETQYF. DNA for the CDR3: TGTGCCAGCAGCAAATCTAACGCTCTGGAGACCCAGTACTTC. The V gene is TRBV21-1, the J gene TRBJ2-5; the D call TRBD2 from the table was never checked on the DNA. TRBV21-1 is an annotated pseudogene. This CDR3 contains 14 residues.